This T cell receptor (beta chain) was recorded in a study of blood T cell repertoires in COVID-19. About the research overall: Samples representing acute and convalescent COVID-19 were sourced from the United States, Italy and Spain. In each case, the material was cDNA or gDNA derived from T cells, B-cell-depleted T cells, or PBMCs.

Sequencing used immunoSEQ multiplex PCR; TCRdb keeps in-frame clones, though not all of them. The sample records roughly 47,000 clones, roughly nine tenths being singletons. Germline-derived CDR1 and CDR2 are SNHLY and FYNNEI. The CDR3 loop spans 16 amino acids. Trimming cost V 4 bases and J 2 bases, with 15 bases left between them. The sequenced material came from peripheral blood. This TCR was recovered from a man aged 70-80 years with active COVID-19. V is TRBV2 and J is TRBJ2-1; the D is unclear. The CDR3 nucleotides are TGTGCCAGCAGTGCCCAACTCTACTCGACCTACAATGAGCAGTTCTTC. Translation gives CASSAQLYSTYNEQFF.